Sequencing of this T cell receptor beta chain was carried out in a study of blood T cell repertoires in COVID-19. The germline V gene has CDR1 MNHEY and CDR2 SMNVEV (reference sequence). The CDR3 has 14 residues. Germline trimming cut 7 bases from V and 7 bases from J; bases unmatched to any gene: 10. Per the authors' pipeline: Amplified reference gene primers provided the basis for estimating nucleated cell counts. Sequencing was performed with immunoSEQ multiplex PCR; in TCRdb, only in-frame clones are kept and a portion is missing. V and J calls and clone size follow that table, whereas D and trimming were derived from the DNA. There are 250,000 to 300,000 clones in the sample; about 90% occur only once, and 1.2% lies in the top ten.

Sequenced: PBMCs or T cells enriched from blood (not recorded which). The sequence was obtained from a human donor in a cohort exposed to, infected with or recovered from COVID-19 (not recorded which). The donor label of this sample is uncertain. This chain connects TRBV27 to TRBJ1-2; TRBD1 matches 9 bases. CDR3 nucleotide sequence: TGTGCCAGCACAACCTCAACAGGGGGCCCTGGCTACACCTTC. This sequence encodes CASTTSTGGPGYTF.